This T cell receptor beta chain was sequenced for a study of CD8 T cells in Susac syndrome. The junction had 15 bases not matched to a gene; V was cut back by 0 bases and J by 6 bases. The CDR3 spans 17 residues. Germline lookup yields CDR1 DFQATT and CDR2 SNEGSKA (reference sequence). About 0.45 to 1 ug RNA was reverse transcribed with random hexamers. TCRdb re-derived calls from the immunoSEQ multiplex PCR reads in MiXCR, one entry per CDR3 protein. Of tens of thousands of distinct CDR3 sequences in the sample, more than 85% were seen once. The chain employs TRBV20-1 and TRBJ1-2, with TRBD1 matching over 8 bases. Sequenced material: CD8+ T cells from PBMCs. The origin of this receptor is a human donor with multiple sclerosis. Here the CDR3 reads CSARDHTGGTLTDGYTF. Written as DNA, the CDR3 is TGCAGTGCTAGAGATCATACAGGGGGAACGTTAACGGATGGCTACACCTTC.